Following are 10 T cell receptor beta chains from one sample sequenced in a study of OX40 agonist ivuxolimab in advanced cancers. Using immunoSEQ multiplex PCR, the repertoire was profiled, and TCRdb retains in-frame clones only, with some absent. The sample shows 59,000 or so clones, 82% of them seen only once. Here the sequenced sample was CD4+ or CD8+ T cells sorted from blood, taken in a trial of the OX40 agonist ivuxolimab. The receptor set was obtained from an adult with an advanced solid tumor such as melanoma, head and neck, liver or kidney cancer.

CDR3 sequence: CASSSKRDSFNEQFF. The CDR3 DNA reads TGTGCCAGCAGCTCAAAGAGGGACAGTTTCAATGAGCAGTTCTTC. The chain uses TRBV7-3 and TRBJ2-1; 7 nucleotides agree with TRBD1. This CDR3 contains 15 residues. The ends lost 4 bases at V and 6 bases at J; junction bases unmatched: 9. Germline V CDR1 and CDR2: SGHTA, FQGTGA.

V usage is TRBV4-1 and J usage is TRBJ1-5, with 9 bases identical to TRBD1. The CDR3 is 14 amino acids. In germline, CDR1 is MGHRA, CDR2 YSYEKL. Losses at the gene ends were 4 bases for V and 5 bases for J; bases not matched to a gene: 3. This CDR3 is CASSPGQGDQPQHF. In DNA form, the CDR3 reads TGCGCCAGCAGCCCGGGACAGGGAGATCAGCCCCAGCATTTT.

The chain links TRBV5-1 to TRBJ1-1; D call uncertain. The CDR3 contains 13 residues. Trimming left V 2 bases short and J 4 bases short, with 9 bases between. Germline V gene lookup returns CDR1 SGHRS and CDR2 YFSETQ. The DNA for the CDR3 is TGCGCCAGCAGCTTCGGACTGGGCACTGAAGCTTTCTTT. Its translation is CASSFGLGTEAFF.

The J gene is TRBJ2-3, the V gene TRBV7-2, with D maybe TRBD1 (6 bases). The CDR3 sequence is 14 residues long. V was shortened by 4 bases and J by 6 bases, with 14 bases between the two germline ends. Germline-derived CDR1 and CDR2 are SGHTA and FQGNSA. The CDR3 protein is CASSSQMGADTQYF. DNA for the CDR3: TGTGCCAGCAGCTCCCAAATGGGGGCCGATACGCAGTATTTT.

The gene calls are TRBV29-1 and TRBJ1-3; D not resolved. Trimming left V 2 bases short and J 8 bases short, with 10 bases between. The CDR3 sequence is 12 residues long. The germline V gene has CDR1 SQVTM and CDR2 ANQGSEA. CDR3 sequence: CSVEPEGDTIYF. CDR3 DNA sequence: TGCAGCGTTGAACCTGAAGGCGACACCATATATTTT.

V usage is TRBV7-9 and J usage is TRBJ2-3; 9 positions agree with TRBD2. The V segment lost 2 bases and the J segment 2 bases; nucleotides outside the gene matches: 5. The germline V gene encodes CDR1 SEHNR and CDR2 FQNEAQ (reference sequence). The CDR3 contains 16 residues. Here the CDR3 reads CASSLSAGGPTDTQYF. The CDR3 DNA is TGTGCCAGCAGCTTATCAGCGGGAGGACCCACAGATACGCAGTATTTT. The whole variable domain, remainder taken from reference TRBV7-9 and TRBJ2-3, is DTGVSQNPRHKITKRGQNVTFRCDPISEHNRLYWYRQTLGQGPEFLTYFQNEAQLEKSRLLSDRFSAERPKGSFSTLEIQRTEQGDSAMYLCASSLSAGGPTDTQYFGPGTRLTVL.

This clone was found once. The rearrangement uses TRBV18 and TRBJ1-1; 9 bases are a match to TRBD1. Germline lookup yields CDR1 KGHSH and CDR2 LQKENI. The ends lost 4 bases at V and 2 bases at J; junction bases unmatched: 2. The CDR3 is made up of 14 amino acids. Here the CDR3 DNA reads TGTGCCAGCTCACGGGACAGGGAAAACACTGAAGCTTTCTTT. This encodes CASSRDRENTEAFF.

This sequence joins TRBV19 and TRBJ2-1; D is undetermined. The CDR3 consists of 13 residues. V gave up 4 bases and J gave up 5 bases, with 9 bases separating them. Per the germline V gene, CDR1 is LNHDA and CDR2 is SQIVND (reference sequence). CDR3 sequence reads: CASSNQIDNEQFF. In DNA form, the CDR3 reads TGTGCCAGTAGTAACCAGATAGACAATGAGCAGTTCTTC.

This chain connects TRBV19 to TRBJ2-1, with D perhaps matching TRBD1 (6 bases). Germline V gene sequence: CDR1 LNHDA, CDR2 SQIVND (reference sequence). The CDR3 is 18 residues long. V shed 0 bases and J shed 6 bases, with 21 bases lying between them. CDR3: CASSIDRPAWGRGNEQFF. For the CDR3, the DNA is TGTGCCAGTAGTATAGATCGGCCGGCCTGGGGGCGCGGCAATGAGCAGTTCTTC.

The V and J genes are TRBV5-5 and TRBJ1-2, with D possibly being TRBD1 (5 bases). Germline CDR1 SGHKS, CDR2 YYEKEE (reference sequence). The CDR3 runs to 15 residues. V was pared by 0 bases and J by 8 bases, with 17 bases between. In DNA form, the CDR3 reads TGTGCCAGCAGCTTGGCAGTTGGCCAGGGTCGCGGCTACACCTTC. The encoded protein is CASSLAVGQGRGYTF.